This T cell receptor beta chain was sequenced for a study of T cells in Graves' hyperthyroidism and ophthalmopathy. The wider study: The authors collected peripheral blood at initial diagnosis, before any treatment.

Amplification of TCR beta CDR3 regions was performed using RNA transcripts as template. First-round RT-PCR of the TCR CDR3 relied on the HTBI primer set. TCRdb processed the multiplex PCR reads anew with MiXCR; each CDR3 protein has one entry. The sample carries 450,000 to 600,000 distinct CDR3 sequences, 12% to 15% recorded once. Exclusion of a patient resulted from uncontrolled infection, other autoimmune disease, pregnancy or lactation. Every diagnosis used clinical symptoms, serum thyroxine and TRAb, thyroid ultrasound and orbital computed tomography. The CDR3 sequence is 12 residues long. Trimming left V 6 bases short and J 10 bases short, with 16 bases between. Germline CDR1 and CDR2: DFQATT and SNEGSKA (reference sequence).

Material: blood. The receptor was derived from a woman between 40 and 50 years old with Graves' hyperthyroidism. The V call is TRBV20-1, the J call TRBJ2-1; the D is unclear. The CDR3 loop reads CSAARSLSEQFF. CDR3 bases: TGCAGTGCAGCCCGATCCTTGTCCGAGCAGTTCTTC.